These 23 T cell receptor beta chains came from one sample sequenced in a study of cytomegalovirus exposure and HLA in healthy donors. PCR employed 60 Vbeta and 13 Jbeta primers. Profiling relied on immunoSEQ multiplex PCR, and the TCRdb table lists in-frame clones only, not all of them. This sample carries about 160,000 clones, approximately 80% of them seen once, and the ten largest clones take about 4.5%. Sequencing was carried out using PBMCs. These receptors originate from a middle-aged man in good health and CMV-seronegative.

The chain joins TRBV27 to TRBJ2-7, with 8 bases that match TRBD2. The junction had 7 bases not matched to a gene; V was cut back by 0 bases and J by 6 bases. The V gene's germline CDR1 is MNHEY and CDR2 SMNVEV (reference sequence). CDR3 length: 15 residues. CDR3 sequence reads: CASSLSRGVGGEQYF. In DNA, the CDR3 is TGTGCCAGCAGTTTATCGCGGGGGGTCGGGGGCGAGCAGTACTTC.

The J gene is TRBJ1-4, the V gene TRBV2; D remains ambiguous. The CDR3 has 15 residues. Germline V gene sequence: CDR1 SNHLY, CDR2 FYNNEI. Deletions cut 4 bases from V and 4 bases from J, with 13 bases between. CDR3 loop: CASSGPPFGNEKLFF. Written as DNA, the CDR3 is TGTGCCAGCAGTGGCCCCCCCTTCGGTAATGAAAAACTGTTTTTT.

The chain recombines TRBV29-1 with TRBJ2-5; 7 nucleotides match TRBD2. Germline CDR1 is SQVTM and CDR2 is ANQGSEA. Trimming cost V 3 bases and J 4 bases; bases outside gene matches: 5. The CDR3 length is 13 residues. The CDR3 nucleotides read TGCAGCGTTGACGCGGGGGTTCGAGAGACCCAGTACTTC. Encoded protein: CSVDAGVRETQYF.

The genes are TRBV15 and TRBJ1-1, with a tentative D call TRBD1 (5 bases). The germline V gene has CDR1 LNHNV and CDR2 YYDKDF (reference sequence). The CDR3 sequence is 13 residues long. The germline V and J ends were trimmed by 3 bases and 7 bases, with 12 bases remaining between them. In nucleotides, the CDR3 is TGTGCCACCAGCAGTGAGCGGAGGGGTGAAGCTTTCTTT. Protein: CATSSERRGEAFF.

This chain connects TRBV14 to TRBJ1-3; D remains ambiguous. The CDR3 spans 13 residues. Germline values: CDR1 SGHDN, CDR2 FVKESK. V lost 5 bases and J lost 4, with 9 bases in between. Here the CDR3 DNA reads TGTGCCAGCAGCTTCACCAGGGGAAACACCATATATTTT. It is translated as CASSFTRGNTIYF.

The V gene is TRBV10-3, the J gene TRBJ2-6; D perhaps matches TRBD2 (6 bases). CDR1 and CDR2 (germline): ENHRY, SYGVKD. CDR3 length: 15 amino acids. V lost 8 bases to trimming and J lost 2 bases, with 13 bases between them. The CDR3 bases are TGTGCCATCTCCCCCAGGGAGGCTGGGGCCAACGTCCTGACTTTC. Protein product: CAISPREAGANVLTF.

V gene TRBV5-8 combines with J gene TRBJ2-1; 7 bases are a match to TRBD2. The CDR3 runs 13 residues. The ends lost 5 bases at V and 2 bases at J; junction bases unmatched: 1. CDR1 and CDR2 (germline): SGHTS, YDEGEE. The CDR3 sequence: CASRSGAYNEQFF. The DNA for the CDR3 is TGTGCCAGCAGAAGCGGGGCCTACAATGAGCAGTTCTTC.

The CDR3 loop reads CASSLLAGNTEAFF. The CDR3 DNA reads TGTGCCAGCAGTTTACTCGCAGGGAACACTGAAGCTTTCTTT. The chain carries TRBV27 and TRBJ1-1; no clear D. CDR3 length: 14 amino acids. Germline CDR1 and CDR2: MNHEY and SMNVEV (reference sequence). The ends were cut back, 2 bases at V and 1 base at J, with 8 bases in the middle.

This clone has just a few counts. The CDR3 is CASSLRGNNEQFF. The CDR3 nucleotides are TGCGCCAGCAGCTTGCGGGGAAACAATGAGCAGTTCTTC. The J gene is TRBJ2-1, the V gene TRBV5-1; D is perhaps TRBD2 (5 bases). This CDR3 region has 13 residues. V was trimmed by 1 base and J by 5 bases, leaving 7 bases between them. Germline CDR1 is SGHRS and CDR2 is YFSETQ.

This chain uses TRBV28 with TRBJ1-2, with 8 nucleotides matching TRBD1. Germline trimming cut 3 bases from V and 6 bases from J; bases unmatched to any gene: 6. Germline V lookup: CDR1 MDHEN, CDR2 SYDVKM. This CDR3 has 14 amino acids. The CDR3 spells CASSFPDRDHGYTF. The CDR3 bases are TGTGCCAGCAGTTTCCCGGACAGGGACCATGGCTACACCTTC.

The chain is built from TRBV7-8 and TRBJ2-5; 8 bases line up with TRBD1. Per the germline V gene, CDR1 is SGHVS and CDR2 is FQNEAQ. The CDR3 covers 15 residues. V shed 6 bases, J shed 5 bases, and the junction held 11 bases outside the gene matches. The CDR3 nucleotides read TGTGCCAGCAGACTGGACAGGGCGCCGGGGGAGACCCAGTACTTC. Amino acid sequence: CASRLDRAPGETQYF.

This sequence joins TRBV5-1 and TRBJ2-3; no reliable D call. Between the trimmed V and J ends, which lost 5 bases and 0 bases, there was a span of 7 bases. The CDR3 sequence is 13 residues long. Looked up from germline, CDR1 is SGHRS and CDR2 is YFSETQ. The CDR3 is CASRVESTDTQYF. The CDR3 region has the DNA TGCGCCAGCAGAGTGGAGAGCACAGATACGCAGTATTTT.

The CDR3 reads CASSLATGTTDTQYF. In nucleotides, the CDR3 is TGTGCCAGCAGCTTAGCAACAGGGACGACAGATACGCAGTATTTT. The V and J genes are TRBV7-9 and TRBJ2-3, with D perhaps matching TRBD1 (6 bases). The CDR3 has 15 amino acids. Germline values: CDR1 SEHNR, CDR2 FQNEAQ (reference sequence). V lost 0 bases and J 3 bases, leaving 10 bases between the germline ends.

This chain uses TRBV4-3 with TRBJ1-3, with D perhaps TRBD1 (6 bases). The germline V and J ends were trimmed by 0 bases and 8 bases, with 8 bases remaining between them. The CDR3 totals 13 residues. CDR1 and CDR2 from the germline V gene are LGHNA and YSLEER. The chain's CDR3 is CASSQDRTDTIYF. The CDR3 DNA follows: TGCGCCAGCAGCCAAGACCGGACAGACACCATATATTTT.

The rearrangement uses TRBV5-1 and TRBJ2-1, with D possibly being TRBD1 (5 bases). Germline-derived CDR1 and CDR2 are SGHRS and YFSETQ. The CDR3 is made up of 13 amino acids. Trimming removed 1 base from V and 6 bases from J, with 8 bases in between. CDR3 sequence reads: CASSLLGANEQFF. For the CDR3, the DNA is TGCGCCAGCAGCTTGCTTGGGGCCAATGAGCAGTTCTTC.

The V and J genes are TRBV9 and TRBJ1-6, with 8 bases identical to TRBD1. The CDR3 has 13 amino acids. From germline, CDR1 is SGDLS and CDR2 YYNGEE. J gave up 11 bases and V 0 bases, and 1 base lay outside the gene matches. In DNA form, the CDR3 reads TGTGCCAGCAGCGTAGGACAGGGGACACCCCTCCACTTT. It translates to CASSVGQGTPLHF.

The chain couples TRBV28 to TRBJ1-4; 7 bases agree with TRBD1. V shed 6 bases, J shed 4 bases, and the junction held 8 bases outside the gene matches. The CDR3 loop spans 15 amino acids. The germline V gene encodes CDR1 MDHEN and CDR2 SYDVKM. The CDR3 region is CASSSPGQFNEKLFF. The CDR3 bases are TGTGCCAGCAGCAGCCCGGGACAGTTTAATGAAAAACTGTTTTTT.

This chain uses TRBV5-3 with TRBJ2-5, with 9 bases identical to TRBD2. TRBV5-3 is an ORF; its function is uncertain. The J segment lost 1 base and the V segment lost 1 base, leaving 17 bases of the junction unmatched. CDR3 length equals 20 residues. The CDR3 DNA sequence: TGTGCCAGAAGCTTGATTAGGGCTAGCGGGGCCCCACTGCGCCAAGAGACCCAGTACTTC. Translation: CARSLIRASGAPLRQETQYF.

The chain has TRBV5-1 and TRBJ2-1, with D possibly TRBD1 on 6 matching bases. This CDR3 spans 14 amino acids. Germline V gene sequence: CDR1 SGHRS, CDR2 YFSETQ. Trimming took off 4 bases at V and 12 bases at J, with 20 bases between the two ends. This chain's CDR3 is CASSPGTQHNWQFF. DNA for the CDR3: TGCGCCAGCAGCCCTGGGACACAACATAACTGGCAGTTCTTC.

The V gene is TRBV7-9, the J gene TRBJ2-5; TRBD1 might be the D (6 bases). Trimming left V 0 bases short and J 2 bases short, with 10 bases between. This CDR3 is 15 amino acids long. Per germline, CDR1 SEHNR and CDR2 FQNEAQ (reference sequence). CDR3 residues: CASSLAVQGQETQYF. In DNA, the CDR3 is TGTGCCAGCAGCTTAGCAGTCCAGGGGCAAGAGACCCAGTACTTC. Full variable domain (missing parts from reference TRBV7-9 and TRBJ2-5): DTGVSQNPRHKITKRGQNVTFRCDPISEHNRLYWYRQTLGQGPEFLTYFQNEAQLEKSRLLSDRFSAERPKGSFSTLEIQRTEQGDSAMYLCASSLAVQGQETQYFGPGTRLLVL.

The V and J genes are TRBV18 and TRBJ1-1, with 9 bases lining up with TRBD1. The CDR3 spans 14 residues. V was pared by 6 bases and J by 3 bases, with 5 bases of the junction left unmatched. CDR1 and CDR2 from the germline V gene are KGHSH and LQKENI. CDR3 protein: CASSRDRDDTEAFF. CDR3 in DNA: TGTGCCAGCTCGCGGGACAGGGATGACACTGAAGCTTTCTTT.

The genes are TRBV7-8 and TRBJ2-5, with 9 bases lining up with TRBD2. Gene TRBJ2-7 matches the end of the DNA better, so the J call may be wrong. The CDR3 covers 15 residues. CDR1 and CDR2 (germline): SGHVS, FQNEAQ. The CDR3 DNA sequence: TGTGCCAGCAGCCCCCTAGCGGGGATAACCTACGAGCAGTACTTC. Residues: CASSPLAGITYEQYF.

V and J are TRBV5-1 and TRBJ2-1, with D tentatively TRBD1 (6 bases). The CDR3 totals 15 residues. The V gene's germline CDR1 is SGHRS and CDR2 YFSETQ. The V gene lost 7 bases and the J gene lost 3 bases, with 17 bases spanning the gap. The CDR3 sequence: CASRGRRGNYNEQFF. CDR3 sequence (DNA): TGCGCCAGCCGGGGTCGCAGGGGAAACTACAATGAGCAGTTCTTC.